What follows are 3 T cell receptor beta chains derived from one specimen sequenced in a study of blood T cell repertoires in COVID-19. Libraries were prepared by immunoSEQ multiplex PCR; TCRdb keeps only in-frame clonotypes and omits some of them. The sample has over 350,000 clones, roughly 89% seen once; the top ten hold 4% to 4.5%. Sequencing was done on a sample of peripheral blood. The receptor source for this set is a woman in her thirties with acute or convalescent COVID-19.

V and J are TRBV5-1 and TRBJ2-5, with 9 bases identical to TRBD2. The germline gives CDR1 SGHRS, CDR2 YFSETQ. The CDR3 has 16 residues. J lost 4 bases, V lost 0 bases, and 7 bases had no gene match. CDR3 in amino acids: CASSLGVAGARETQYF. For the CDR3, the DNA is TGCGCCAGCAGCTTGGGTGTAGCGGGGGCCAGAGAGACCCAGTACTTC.

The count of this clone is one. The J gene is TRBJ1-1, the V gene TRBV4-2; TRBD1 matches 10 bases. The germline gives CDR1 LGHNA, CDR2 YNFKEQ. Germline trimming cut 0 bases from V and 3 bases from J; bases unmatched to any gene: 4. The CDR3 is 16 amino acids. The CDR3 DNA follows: TGTGCCAGCAGCCAAGAGACGACAGGGGGCCACACTGAAGCTTTCTTT. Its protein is CASSQETTGGHTEAFF.

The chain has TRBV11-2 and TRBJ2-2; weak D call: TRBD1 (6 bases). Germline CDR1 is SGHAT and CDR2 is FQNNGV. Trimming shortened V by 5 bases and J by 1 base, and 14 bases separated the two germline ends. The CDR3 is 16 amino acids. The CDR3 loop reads CASSPRTAENTGELFF. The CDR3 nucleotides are TGTGCCAGCAGCCCACGGACAGCAGAGAACACCGGGGAGCTGTTTTTT.